This T cell receptor beta chain originates from a study of blood T cell repertoires in COVID-19. Study details: Sources were T cells, B-cell-depleted T cells, or PBMCs; the material itself was cDNA or gDNA.

Patients from Seattle were sampled longitudinally, starting during active infection. The length of the CDR3 is 13 residues. The V end was cut by 1 base, the J end by 8 bases, with 11 bases between. Assay: immunoSEQ multiplex PCR; the TCRdb copy retains only in-frame clones and omits some. The sample records some 100,000 clones, around nine tenths being singletons. The sequence was obtained from a man aged 50 or older with COVID-19, enrolled during active disease. The chain joins TRBV12-3 or TRBV12-4 to TRBJ1-2; D gene ambiguous. Material: peripheral blood. CDR3: CASSLGRSEGYTF. The CDR3 DNA is TGTGCCAGCAGTTTAGGCAGGTCGGAAGGCTACACCTTC.